This TCR beta chain was captured in a study of post-analysis software for immune sequencing data. Study as a whole: Included among the disease courses, which were recorded for the cohort, were relapsing-remitting, secondary progressive and progressive-relapsing multiple sclerosis. Findings of the study overall: Clustering by F measure revealed strong co-clustering among samples prepared together in one batch. Patients with multiple sclerosis recorded significantly lower normalized Chao1 diversity than controls, the study found. Controls had lower frequencies than patients of a handful of TRBV segments, which included TRBV5-6, TRBV5-1 and TRBV20-1.

This clonotype was detected only once. The antigen remains unidentified. Libraries were made from TCR beta cDNA, and they carried unique molecular identifiers. Yield was around 500,000 cDNA molecules from around 1 to 9.1 million T cells. TCRdb independently ran MiXCR on the PCR reads; one entry per CDR3 protein. Of a few hundred thousand distinct CDR3 sequences detected, roughly 38% appear once; the ten largest clones hold around an eighth. This CDR3 is built from 16 residues. Germline V gives CDR1 SGHDT, CDR2 YYEEEE. With 2 bases clipped from V and 4 bases from J, the junction kept 9 bases outside the gene matches.

Sequenced sample: blood. This chain connects TRBV5-6 to TRBJ1-3, with TRBD1 matching over 7 bases. The origin of this receptor is a girl between 5 and 17 years old with multiple sclerosis. CDR3 sequence (DNA): TGTGCCAGCAGCTTACGGGCGACAGGGAGCGGAAACACCATATATTTT. It translates to CASSLRATGSGNTIYF.